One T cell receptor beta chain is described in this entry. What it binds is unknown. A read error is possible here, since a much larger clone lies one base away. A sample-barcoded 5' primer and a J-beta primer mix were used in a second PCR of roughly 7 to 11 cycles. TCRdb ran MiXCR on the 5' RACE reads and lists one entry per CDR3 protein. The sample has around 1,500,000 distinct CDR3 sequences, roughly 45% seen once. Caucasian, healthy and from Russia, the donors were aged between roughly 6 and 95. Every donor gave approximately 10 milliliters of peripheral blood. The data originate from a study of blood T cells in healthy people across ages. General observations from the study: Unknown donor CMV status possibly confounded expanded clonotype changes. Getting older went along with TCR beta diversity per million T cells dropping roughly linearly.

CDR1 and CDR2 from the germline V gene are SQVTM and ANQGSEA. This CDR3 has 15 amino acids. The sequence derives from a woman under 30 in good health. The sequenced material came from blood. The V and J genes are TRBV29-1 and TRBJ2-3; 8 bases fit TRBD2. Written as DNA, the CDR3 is TGCAGCGTTGTCCCGAGCGGGAGTGTGGCGGATACGCGGTATTTT. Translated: CSVVPSGSVADTRYF.